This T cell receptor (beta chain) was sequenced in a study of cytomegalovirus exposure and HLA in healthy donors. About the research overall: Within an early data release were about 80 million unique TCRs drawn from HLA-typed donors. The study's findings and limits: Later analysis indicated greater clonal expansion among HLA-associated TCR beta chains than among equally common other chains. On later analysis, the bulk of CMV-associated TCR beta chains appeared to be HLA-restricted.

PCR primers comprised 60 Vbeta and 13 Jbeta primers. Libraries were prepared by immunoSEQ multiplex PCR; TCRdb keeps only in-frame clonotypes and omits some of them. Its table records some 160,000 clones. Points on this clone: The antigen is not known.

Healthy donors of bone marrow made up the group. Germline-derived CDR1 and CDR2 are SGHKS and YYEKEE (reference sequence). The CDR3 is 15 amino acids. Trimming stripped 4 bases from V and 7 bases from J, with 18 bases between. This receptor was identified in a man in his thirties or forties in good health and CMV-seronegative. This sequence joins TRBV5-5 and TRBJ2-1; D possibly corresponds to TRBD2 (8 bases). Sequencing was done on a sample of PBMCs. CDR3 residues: CASSLGRGLGNEQFF. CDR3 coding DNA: TGTGCCAGCAGCCTCGGGAGGGGGCTCGGGAATGAGCAGTTCTTC.